The 7 T cell receptor beta chains reported below all come from one sample, sequenced in a study of blood T cell repertoires in COVID-19. The data were produced by immunoSEQ multiplex PCR, yet TCRdb's version contains in-frame clones alone and is incomplete. The sample yields over 150,000 clones, approximately 85% seen once. Sample: PBMCs or T cells enriched from blood (not recorded which). The source is a man aged 40-49 years who had recovered from COVID-19.

The chain links TRBV12-5 to TRBJ2-7; TRBD2 matches 11 bases. CDR1 is LGHNT, CDR2 FRNRAP, per germline. The CDR3 runs to 21 residues. Unmatched junction bases numbered 19, after V lost 3 bases and J lost 0 bases. CDR3 loop: CASGFKTLPGLAARSSYEQYF. In nucleotides, the CDR3 is TGTGCTAGTGGTTTTAAGACCCTTCCGGGACTAGCGGCCAGGAGCTCCTACGAGCAGTACTTC.

This clone was observed once. The chain is built from TRBV27 and TRBJ1-2, with 12 bases that match TRBD1. V was pared by 5 bases and J by 3 bases, with 13 bases of the junction left unmatched. CDR1 and CDR2 (germline): MNHEY, SMNVEV (reference sequence). This CDR3 comprises 18 residues. The chain's CDR3 is CASSPSPGTGGADYGYTF. Here the CDR3 DNA reads TGTGCCAGCAGTCCGTCTCCCGGGACAGGGGGCGCGGACTATGGCTACACCTTC.

V is TRBV3-1 (or the pseudogene TRBV3-2) and J is TRBJ1-6, with D tentatively TRBD1 (6 bases). There are 16 residues in the CDR3. Germline V gene lookup returns CDR1 LGHDT and CDR2 YNNKEL (reference sequence). V was pared by 4 bases and J by 10 bases, with 20 bases between. For the CDR3, the DNA is TGTGCCAGCAGCCGAGGACAGCGCCGCGCCCCCTCACCCCTCCACTTT. The encoded protein is CASSRGQRRAPSPLHF.

This sequence joins TRBV7-9 and TRBJ2-5, with 9 bases that match TRBD1. V gave up 5 bases and J gave up 3 bases; unmatched junction bases: 4. CDR1 and CDR2 (germline): SEHNR, FQNEAQ (reference sequence). The CDR3 totals 14 residues. Written as DNA, the CDR3 is TGTGCCAGCAGCAACCGGGACAGGGAAGAGACCCAGTACTTC. The encoded protein is CASSNRDREETQYF.

This chain uses TRBV6-2 or TRBV6-3 with TRBJ2-2, with D possibly TRBD1 on 6 matching bases. CDR1 MNHEY and CDR2 SVGEGT come from the germline V gene. The CDR3 runs 16 residues. The V and J ends lost 0 bases and 1 base respectively, with 9 bases between them. The CDR3 DNA follows: TGTGCCAGCAGTTACTCTTGGACAGAGAACACCGGGGAGCTGTTTTTT. The encoded protein is CASSYSWTENTGELFF.

The chain links TRBV5-1 to TRBJ2-7; D not resolved. V was shortened by 4 bases and J by 2 bases, with 19 bases between the two germline ends. CDR1 SGHRS and CDR2 YFSETQ come from the germline V gene. The CDR3 spans 16 residues. The CDR3 loop is CASSAGSPPVPYEQYF. For the CDR3, the DNA is TGCGCCAGCAGCGCCGGGTCTCCCCCGGTGCCCTACGAGCAGTACTTC. The complete variable domain, with remaining parts taken from reference TRBV5-1 and TRBJ2-7, reads KAGVTQTPRYLIKTRGQQVTLSCSPISGHRSVSWYQQTPGQGLQFLFEYFSETQRNKGNFPGRFSGRQFSNSRSEMNVSTLELGDSALYLCASSAGSPPVPYEQYFGPGTRLTVT.

CDR3 in amino acids: CASSRGQNVKRVNDYTF. The CDR3 DNA reads as TGTGCCAGCTCCCGAGGGCAGAACGTCAAGAGGGTAAATGACTACACCTTC. The gene calls are TRBV28 and TRBJ1-2; no reliable D call. CDR1 and CDR2 from the germline V gene are MDHEN and SYDVKM. With 8 bases removed from V and 10 bases from J, the gap between germline ends came to 32 bases. This CDR3 contains 17 residues.